The next 25 T cell receptor beta chains were all read from a single sample in a study of control samples from healthy donors and cancer patients. TCRdb's table, derived via immunoSEQ multiplex PCR, lists solely in-frame clones and lacks some. The top ten hold about 14% of the sample, which has 160,000 or so clones, less than 95% seen once. Sequenced sample: PBMCs. Receptors were obtained from a man aged 60 to 75 with colorectal cancer.

This sequence joins TRBV4-3 and TRBJ1-2, with 7 nucleotides matching TRBD1. The CDR3 length is 14 residues. CDR1 is LGHNA and CDR2 is YSLEER in the germline V gene. The trim removed 4 bases at V and 5 bases at J, leaving 7 bases unmatched. As DNA, the CDR3 is TGCGCCAGCAGCCCTACAGGGGAAGTATATGGCTACACCTTC. Amino acid sequence: CASSPTGEVYGYTF.

The chain combines TRBV7-9 with TRBJ1-2, with no clear D. Between the trimmed V and J ends, which lost 1 base and 10 bases, there was a span of 10 bases. The CDR3 runs to 12 residues. Germline values: CDR1 SEHNR, CDR2 FQNEAQ (reference sequence). The CDR3 spells CASSLDGHDYTF. In DNA, the CDR3 is TGTGCCAGCAGCTTAGACGGGCACGACTACACCTTC.

Only one count was recorded for this clone. The genes are TRBV5-8 and TRBJ2-7; TRBD1 might be the D (6 bases). The CDR3 length is 12 residues. Per germline, CDR1 SGHTS and CDR2 YDEGEE. V was cut by 4 bases and J by 2 bases, with 7 bases left in between. The CDR3 DNA sequence: TGTGCCAGCAGCGGACAGCCCTACGAGCAGTACTTC. Its translation: CASSGQPYEQYF.

The chain is built from TRBV29-1 and TRBJ2-1; 7 bases agree with TRBD1. The CDR3 runs 14 residues. CDR1 is SQVTM and CDR2 is ANQGSEA in the germline V gene. After removal of 6 bases from V and 7 bases from J, the junction contained 12 bases not matched to a gene. This CDR3 reads CSVQKVRGRNEQFF. The CDR3 region has the DNA TGCAGCGTCCAGAAGGTGAGGGGGCGGAATGAGCAGTTCTTC.

The chain links TRBV19 to TRBJ2-7; D is unresolved. V lost 4 bases, J lost 2 bases, and 12 bases lay in between. This CDR3 region has 14 residues. Germline V lookup: CDR1 LNHDA, CDR2 SQIVND (reference sequence). The CDR3 is CASSTVAAPYEQYF. The CDR3, as DNA: TGTGCCAGTAGTACGGTGGCGGCGCCCTACGAGCAGTACTTC.

The chain combines TRBV19 with TRBJ1-1, with D hard to call. V was shortened by 2 bases and J by 0 bases, with 7 bases between the two germline ends. The length of the CDR3 is 14 residues. Germline loops: CDR1 LNHDA, CDR2 SQIVND (reference sequence). DNA of the CDR3: TGTGCCAGTAGTATAATCGGAGTGAACACTGAAGCTTTCTTT. Its translation: CASSIIGVNTEAFF. Drawing the rest from reference TRBV19 and TRBJ1-1, the complete variable domain is DGGITQSPKYLFRKEGQNVTLSCEQNLNHDAMYWYRQDPGQGLRLIYYSQIVNDFQKGDIAEGYSVSREKKESFPLTVTSAQKNPTAFYLCASSIIGVNTEAFFGQGTRLTVV.

The chain carries TRBV5-1 and TRBJ2-4, with a tentative D call TRBD1 (6 bases). V shed 4 bases and J shed 0 bases, with 14 bases lying between them. The CDR3 consists of 16 residues. Germline-derived CDR1 and CDR2 are SGHRS and YFSETQ. CDR3 DNA sequence: TGCGCCAGCAGCCCCAGGGGCGACCTAGCCAAAAACATTCAGTACTTC. It encodes CASSPRGDLAKNIQYF.

This clone has just one count. V is TRBV5-1 and J is TRBJ2-5; D may be TRBD1 (6 bases). The CDR3 length is 15 residues. Trimming stripped 4 bases from V and 5 bases from J, with 18 bases between. The germline CDR1 and CDR2 sequences are SGHRS and YFSETQ. CDR3 loop: CASSSITGSGETQYF. The CDR3 nucleotides read TGCGCCAGCAGCAGTATTACAGGGTCGGGGGAGACCCAGTACTTC.

The chain carries TRBV6-5 and TRBJ1-1, with D possibly TRBD1 on 5 matching bases. Germline CDR1 MNHEY, CDR2 SVGAGI. V shed 6 bases and J shed 1 base, with 9 bases lying between them. The CDR3 covers 13 residues. The CDR3 region is CASSSRANTEAFF. DNA for the CDR3: TGTGCCAGCAGCTCCAGGGCGAACACTGAAGCTTTCTTT.

This CDR3 is CASSALGPGTEHEQYF. The CDR3 DNA sequence: TGTGCCAGCAGTGCCCTGGGCCCCGGGACAGAACACGAGCAGTACTTC. The chain uses TRBV2 and TRBJ2-7; 7 bases align to TRBD1. The CDR3 is made up of 16 amino acids. The V gene end was trimmed by 4 bases and the J gene end by 5 bases; junction bases not matched to a gene: 14. Germline V lookup: CDR1 SNHLY, CDR2 FYNNEI.

The chain combines TRBV7-2 with TRBJ2-3, with 12 bases lining up with TRBD2. CDR1 is SGHTA, CDR2 FQGNSA, per germline. The junction had 2 bases not matched to a gene; V was cut back by 3 bases and J by 1 base. The CDR3 is 16 amino acids. The CDR3 is CASSFLAGGGTDTQYF. CDR3 bases: TGTGCCAGCAGCTTCCTAGCGGGGGGGGGCACAGATACGCAGTATTTT.

As regards this clone: Other DNA sequences from this sample encode an identical CDR3 as well. V is TRBV5-5 and J is TRBJ1-3; no firm D call. The CDR3 runs to 13 residues. The V end was cut by 4 bases, the J end by 6 bases, with 11 bases between. Germline loops: CDR1 SGHKS, CDR2 YYEKEE (reference sequence). The CDR3 DNA reads as TGTGCCAGCAGCCTGGGTGCCCTAAACACCATATATTTT. Translating it yields CASSLGALNTIYF.

This chain uses TRBV5-4 with TRBJ2-7, with TRBD1 identical over 8 bases. This CDR3 spans 14 amino acids. Germline loops: CDR1 SGHNT, CDR2 YYREEE (reference sequence). J was trimmed by 6 bases and V by 4 bases; bases with no gene match: 9. The CDR3 sequence is CASSRTGIKPEQYF. DNA of the CDR3: TGTGCCAGCAGCAGGACAGGGATCAAACCCGAGCAGTACTTC.

The genes are TRBV12-3 or TRBV12-4 and TRBJ1-3, with D unresolved. This CDR3 has 11 amino acids. V dropped 7 bases and J dropped 8 bases, with 9 bases sitting between them. The CDR3 spells CASTAEDTIYF. The CDR3 DNA sequence: TGTGCCAGCACCGCGGAGGACACCATATATTTT.

The rearrangement links TRBV29-1 to TRBJ1-6; D is ambiguous. V was pared by 7 bases and J by 0 bases, with 7 bases between. This CDR3 spans 13 amino acids. Germline V gene data show CDR1 as SQVTM and CDR2 as ANQGSEA. The CDR3 sequence: CSGQDSYNSPLHF. The CDR3 DNA reads as TGCAGCGGGCAGGACTCCTATAATTCACCCCTCCACTTT.

This clone was detected only once. This sequence joins TRBV18 and TRBJ1-1; a weak D match, TRBD1 (6 bases). Germline CDR1 reads KGHSH; CDR2 reads LQKENI. The V and J ends lost 3 bases and 3 bases respectively, with 23 bases between them. The CDR3 totals 18 residues. This CDR3 reads CASSPLSRATGIHTEAFF. In nucleotides, the CDR3 is TGTGCCAGCTCACCCCTTAGCCGCGCTACAGGGATTCACACTGAAGCTTTCTTT.

The chain joins TRBV18 to TRBJ1-1; D is undetermined. Between the trimmed V and J ends, which lost 3 bases and 7 bases, there was a span of 15 bases. Germline lookup yields CDR1 KGHSH and CDR2 LQKENI. The CDR3 loop spans 14 amino acids. CDR3 nucleotide sequence: TGTGCCAGCTCACCGAGGGAGGGTGGAGGTGAAGCTTTCTTT. As protein: CASSPREGGGEAFF.

V is TRBV27 and J is TRBJ1-4, with D unclear. The germline V gene encodes CDR1 MNHEY and CDR2 SMNVEV (reference sequence). The CDR3 spans 17 residues. V was pared by 5 bases and J by 1 base, with 17 bases between. CDR3 residues: CASSRGRAPITNEKLFF. The DNA for the CDR3 is TGTGCCAGCAGTCGCGGGAGGGCCCCGATAACTAATGAAAAACTGTTTTTT.

This chain's CDR3 is CASRETGGTGELFF. The CDR3 coding sequence is TGTGCCAGCAGGGAGACAGGGGGCACCGGGGAGCTGTTTTTT. This chain links TRBV2 with TRBJ2-2; 9 nucleotides align to TRBD1. The CDR3 totals 14 residues. Unmatched junction bases numbered 3, after V lost 6 bases and J lost 4 bases. From germline, CDR1 is SNHLY and CDR2 FYNNEI.

The table lists this clone with a count of one. This sequence joins TRBV10-3 and TRBJ1-2, with D perhaps matching TRBD1 (6 bases). Germline CDR1 reads ENHRY; CDR2 reads SYGVKD. CDR3 length equals 15 residues. Trimming pared 7 bases from V and 4 bases from J, leaving 19 bases between. As DNA, the CDR3 is TGTGCCATCACGCATACAGGGCCGTTGAGCTATGGCTACACCTTC. Translation gives CAITHTGPLSYGYTF.

The chain couples TRBV6-5 to TRBJ2-5, with TRBD1 as a possible D gene (6 bases). The CDR3 runs to 13 residues. V was clipped by 6 bases and J by 2 bases, with 10 bases between them. Per germline, CDR1 MNHEY and CDR2 SVGAGI. CDR3 protein: CASRRTAQETQYF. The DNA for the CDR3 is TGTGCCAGCAGAAGGACAGCACAAGAGACCCAGTACTTC.

This chain links TRBV5-1 with TRBJ1-2; TRBD1 might be the D (5 bases). The CDR3 has 13 amino acids. V lost 4 bases and J 6 bases, leaving 13 bases between the germline ends. Germline V CDR1 and CDR2: SGHRS, YFSETQ. The CDR3 DNA sequence: TGCGCCAGCAGCCTGGCGGGGGTTGATGGCTACACCTTC. It codes for CASSLAGVDGYTF. Variable domain in full (rest from reference TRBV5-1 and TRBJ1-2): KAGVTQTPRYLIKTRGQQVTLSCSPISGHRSVSWYQQTPGQGLQFLFEYFSETQRNKGNFPGRFSGRQFSNSRSEMNVSTLELGDSALYLCASSLAGVDGYTFGSGTRLTVV.

The chain joins TRBV5-1 to TRBJ2-5; the D gene could be TRBD1 or TRBD2 (5 bases each). CDR3 length: 14 residues. Germline V gene sequence: CDR1 SGHRS, CDR2 YFSETQ. Trimming removed 4 bases at V and 1 base at J, with 11 bases between. This chain's CDR3 is CASSGGRGQETQYF. CDR3 in DNA: TGCGCCAGCAGCGGGGGTAGGGGCCAAGAGACCCAGTACTTC.

This clone is a singleton in its sample. The chain links TRBV7-2 to TRBJ2-5; weak D call: TRBD1 (6 bases). Trimming removed 5 bases at V and 2 bases at J, with 9 bases between. The CDR3 consists of 13 residues. In germline, CDR1 is SGHTA, CDR2 FQGNSA. In nucleotides, the CDR3 is TGTGCCAGCAGCCCCGACAGGCAAGAGACCCAGTACTTC. Its translation is CASSPDRQETQYF. The variable domain in full, completed from reference TRBV7-2 and TRBJ2-5, reads GAGVSQSPSNKVTEKGKDVELRCDPISGHTALYWYRQSLGQGLEFLIYFQGNSAPDKSGLPSDRFSAERTGGSVSTLTIQRTQQEDSAVYLCASSPDRQETQYFGPGTRLLVL.

Notes on this clone: One end of the junction does not line up with germline, which may come from a read error. V is TRBV5-7 and J is TRBJ2-3, with 11 nucleotides matching TRBD2. TRBV5-7 is annotated as an ORF whose role is uncertain. There are 13 residues in the CDR3. This chain's CDR3 is CASSLASGGRWDF. CDR3 DNA: TGTGCCAGCAGCTTGGCTAGCGGGGGGCGTTGGGATTTT.